The present T cell receptor (beta chain) was sequenced within a study of cytomegalovirus exposure and HLA in healthy donors. The PCR had 60 Vbeta and 13 Jbeta primers. TCRdb's copy holds only in-frame clones and misses some; the assay was immunoSEQ multiplex PCR. In the table there are 85,000 to 120,000 clones, 70% to 80% of which are singletons. Of note for this clone: Its antigen is currently unknown.

Germline V gene sequence: CDR1 SGHRS, CDR2 YFSETQ. The length of the CDR3 is 16 residues. V lost 3 bases, J lost 0 bases, and 6 bases stayed unmatched. General study results and limits: Among the CMV-associated chains, three were confirmed in vitro as specific for CMV antigens.

This TCR was sampled from a male donor in good health and CMV-seropositive. The source material was PBMCs. The V gene is TRBV5-1, the J gene TRBJ2-1, with TRBD2 identical over 7 bases. DNA of the CDR3: TGCGCCAGCAGCTGGACTAGTTCCAGCTCCTACAATGAGCAGTTCTTC. It codes for CASSWTSSSSYNEQFF.